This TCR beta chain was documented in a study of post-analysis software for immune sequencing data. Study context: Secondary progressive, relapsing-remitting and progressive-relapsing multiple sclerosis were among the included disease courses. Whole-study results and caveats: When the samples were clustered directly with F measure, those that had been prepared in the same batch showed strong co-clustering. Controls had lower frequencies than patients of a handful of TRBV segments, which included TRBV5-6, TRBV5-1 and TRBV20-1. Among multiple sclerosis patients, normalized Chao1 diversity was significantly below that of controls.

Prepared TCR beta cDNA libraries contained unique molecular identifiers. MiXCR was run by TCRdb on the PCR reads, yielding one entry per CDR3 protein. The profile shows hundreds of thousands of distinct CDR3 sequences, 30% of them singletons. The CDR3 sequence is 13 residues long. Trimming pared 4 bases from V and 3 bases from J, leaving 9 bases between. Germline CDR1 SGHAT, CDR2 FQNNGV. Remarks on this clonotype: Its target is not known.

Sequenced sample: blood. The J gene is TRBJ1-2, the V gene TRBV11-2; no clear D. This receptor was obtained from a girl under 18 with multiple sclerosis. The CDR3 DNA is TGTGCCAGCAGCTCCGATATAGACTATGGCTACACCTTC. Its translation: CASSSDIDYGYTF.